The 13 T cell receptor beta chains given below trace back to one sample, sequenced in a study of T-cell reconstitution after alpha-beta-depleted transplantation in children. Preparation of the TCRbeta library used unique molecular identifiers. One entry per CDR3 protein, called by TCRdb with MiXCR from the PCR reads. Here the sample spans around 600,000 distinct CDR3 sequences, under 25% being singletons. The sample consisted of PBMCs, mostly from graft donor cells, taken 360 days after TCRalphabeta/CD19-depleted stem cell transplant. Receptors originate from a boy in the first two years of life who had a stem cell transplant for acute myeloid leukemia, so the T cells may come from the graft donor.

This clonotype was seen more than once but under ten times. The rearrangement uses TRBV4-1 and TRBJ2-1; 10 nucleotides match TRBD1. V was pared by 4 bases and J by 9 bases, with 12 bases of the junction left unmatched. The CDR3 is 16 amino acids. The V gene's germline CDR1 is MGHRA and CDR2 YSYEKL. The CDR3 nucleotides read TGCGCCAGCAGCCGAGAAACCTACCGGGACAGGGGTGAGCAGTTCTTC. It is translated as CASSRETYRDRGEQFF.

The J gene is TRBJ2-1, the V gene TRBV7-9; 7 bases map to TRBD2. Trimming took 1 base from V and 8 from J; bases not matched to a gene: 5. Looked up from germline, CDR1 is SEHNR and CDR2 is FQNEAQ (reference sequence). The CDR3 has 14 residues. This CDR3 reads CASSLGLAGDEQFF. The DNA for the CDR3 is TGTGCCAGCAGCTTAGGACTAGCCGGCGATGAGCAGTTCTTC.

The rearrangement joins TRBV9 to TRBJ2-4; TRBD2 matches 7 bases. Trimming removed 7 bases from V and 7 bases from J; junction bases left unmatched: 5. The germline gives CDR1 SGDLS, CDR2 YYNGEE. This CDR3 contains 12 residues. The CDR3 protein is CASGYGGNIQYF. The DNA for the CDR3 is TGTGCCAGCGGCTACGGGGGGAACATTCAGTACTTC.

This clonotype was seen only a few times. This chain uses TRBV7-9 with TRBJ2-5; tentative D call: TRBD1 (7 bases). The CDR3 has 16 residues. V was pared by 5 bases and J by 5 bases, with 21 bases between. Looked up from germline, CDR1 is SEHNR and CDR2 is FQNEAQ (reference sequence). The CDR3 nucleotides are TGTGCCAGCAGCATCCTCGACAGGGAGGTGAAGGAGACCCAGTACTTC. Its translation: CASSILDREVKETQYF.

This chain uses TRBV20-1 with TRBJ2-5; 12 nucleotides match TRBD2. The CDR3 spans 15 residues. With 4 bases clipped from V and 7 bases from J, the junction kept 10 bases outside the gene matches. Per the germline V gene, CDR1 is DFQATT and CDR2 is SNEGSKA (reference sequence). This chain's CDR3 is CSATLLAGGRGTQYF. The CDR3 DNA reads as TGCAGTGCTACCCTGCTAGCGGGGGGGCGGGGGACCCAGTACTTC.

This clonotype was found once. The V gene is TRBV27, the J gene TRBJ1-3; 8 positions agree with TRBD1. V lost 5 bases to trimming and J lost 0 bases; unmatched junction nucleotides: 3. Germline CDR1 reads MNHEY; CDR2 reads SMNVEV (reference sequence). This CDR3 spans 15 amino acids. CDR3 DNA sequence: TGTGCCAGCAGTCAGGGGGCCTACTCTGGAAACACCATATATTTT. Amino acids: CASSQGAYSGNTIYF.

In this sample, this clonotype turned up a few times. The CDR3 reads CASSRDKTNYGYTF. CDR3 sequence (DNA): TGTGCCAGCAGTCGGGACAAAACTAACTATGGCTACACCTTC. This chain joins TRBV6-1 and TRBJ1-2, with D possibly being TRBD1 (6 bases). The CDR3 consists of 14 residues. Germline V gives CDR1 MNHNS, CDR2 SASEGT. The germline V and J ends were trimmed by 5 bases and 0 bases, with 10 bases remaining between them.

There are many counts of this clonotype. V is TRBV12-3 or TRBV12-4 and J is TRBJ2-3, with TRBD2 matching over 10 bases. Losses at the gene ends were 3 bases for V and 6 bases for J; bases not matched to a gene: 6. CDR3 length equals 15 residues. The CDR3, as DNA: TGTGCCAGCAGTTTGAGCGGGGGGGCCTGGGATACGCAGTATTTT. The encoded protein is CASSLSGGAWDTQYF.

The chain links TRBV6-2 or TRBV6-3 to TRBJ2-5; D is possibly TRBD2 (6 bases). In germline, CDR1 is MNHEY, CDR2 SVGEGT. CDR3 length equals 17 residues. Deletions cut 0 bases from V and 0 bases from J, with 14 bases between. CDR3 nucleotides: TGTGCCAGCAGTTACTCTATCCCAAGGGACTACCAAGAGACCCAGTACTTC. This encodes CASSYSIPRDYQETQYF.

This clonotype was recorded a few times. The V call is TRBV20-1, the J call TRBJ1-1; TRBD1 might be the D (5 bases). V was trimmed by 1 base and J by 2 bases, leaving 14 bases between them. Per germline, CDR1 DFQATT and CDR2 SNEGSKA (reference sequence). This CDR3 region has 15 residues. The CDR3 loop is CSARGMKGLNTEAFF. In DNA form, the CDR3 reads TGCAGTGCTAGAGGGATGAAGGGGCTAAACACTGAAGCTTTCTTT.

The genes are TRBV27 and TRBJ1-1, with D possibly being TRBD1 (6 bases). The CDR3 extends over 16 amino acids. The germline V and J ends were trimmed by 2 bases and 1 base, with 14 bases remaining between them. The germline V gene encodes CDR1 MNHEY and CDR2 SMNVEV (reference sequence). The CDR3 DNA is TGTGCCAGCAGTTTAAGGAGGGGACACCAGAACACTGAAGCTTTCTTT. Its protein product is CASSLRRGHQNTEAFF.

The CDR3 is CASSSRGNYGYTF. Written as DNA, the CDR3 is TGTGCCAGCAGTTCCAGGGGGAACTATGGCTACACCTTC. This sequence joins TRBV28 and TRBJ1-2; TRBD1 agrees at 7 bases. Germline lookup yields CDR1 MDHEN and CDR2 SYDVKM. With 4 bases clipped from V and 2 bases from J, the junction kept 1 base outside the gene matches. The CDR3 spans 13 residues.

J is TRBJ2-7 and V is TRBV5-6; a possible D gene is TRBD1 (6 bases). The CDR3 length is 15 residues. CDR1 is SGHDT and CDR2 is YYEEEE in the germline V gene. V was trimmed by 3 bases and J by 2 bases, leaving 15 bases between them. CDR3 loop: CASSWGRGYPYEQYV. The CDR3, as DNA: TGTGCCAGCAGCTGGGGCAGGGGTTACCCCTACGAGCAGTACGTC.